The clone carrying this T cell receptor (beta chain) was recorded a few times. The antigen is not known. MiXCR, applied by TCRdb to the reads, yields one record per CDR3 protein. The sample lists about 900,000 distinct CDR3 sequences; around 32% were seen once. The source of the sample is a study of T cell repertoires in cytomegalovirus infection. Study overall: CMV epitopes, recently identified HLA-C-restricted and well-studied HLA-B-restricted, were used. Signatures in public TCR beta sequences pointed to both CMV infection and matching HLA type. Study findings and constraints: Individuals carrying CMV plus the relevant HLA were identified by cumulative frequency of public TCR beta families. Within the response measured ex vivo, HLA-C-restricted CMV-specific TCR beta clonotypes were dominant.

The receptor was derived from a human donor in good health (CMV status not recorded). Some clones in this sample may be carry-over from other donors' samples. Sequencing used cultured CD8+ T cells from PBMCs, obtained from culture after CMV antigen stimulation.

The CDR3 nucleotides read TGCGCCAGCAGCCCCCACGGACTAGCGGGGCTCCAAGAGACCCAGTACTTC. It yields the protein CASSPHGLAGLQETQYF. This chain joins TRBV5-1 and TRBJ2-5; TRBD2 aligns across 12 bases. This CDR3 spans 17 amino acids. V trimming: 4 bases; J trimming: 1 base; junction bases outside the gene matches: 8. CDR1 SGHRS and CDR2 YFSETQ come from the germline V gene.